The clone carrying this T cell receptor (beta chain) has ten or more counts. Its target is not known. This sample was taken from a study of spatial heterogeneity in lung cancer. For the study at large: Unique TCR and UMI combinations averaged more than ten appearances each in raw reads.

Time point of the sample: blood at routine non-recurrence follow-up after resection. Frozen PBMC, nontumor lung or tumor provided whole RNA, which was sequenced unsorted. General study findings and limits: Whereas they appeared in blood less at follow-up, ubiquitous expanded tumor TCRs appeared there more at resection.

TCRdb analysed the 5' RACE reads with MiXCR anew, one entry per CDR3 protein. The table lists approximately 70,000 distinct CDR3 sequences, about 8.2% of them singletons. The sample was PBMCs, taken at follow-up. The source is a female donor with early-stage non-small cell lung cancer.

CDR3 DNA: TGTGCCAGCAACCCAGGACAGGAGGGGTATGGCTACACCTTC. Protein product: CASNPGQEGYGYTF. The rearrangement links TRBV5-5 to TRBJ1-2, with 7 bases lining up with TRBD1. V lost 6 bases to trimming and J lost 5 bases; unmatched junction nucleotides: 10. The CDR3 extends over 14 amino acids. Germline CDR1 is SGHKS and CDR2 is YYEKEE (reference sequence).